This paragraph reports one TCR beta chain. This record belongs to a study of cytomegalovirus exposure and HLA in healthy donors. The PCR was carried out with 60 Vbeta primers and 13 Jbeta primers. Data came from immunoSEQ multiplex PCR; TCRdb stores just in-frame clones and leaves some out. Here the sample table reports some 120,000 clones. The CDR3 has 14 residues. Germline assignment: CDR1 SNHLY and CDR2 FYNNEI. The germline V and J ends were trimmed by 6 bases and 9 bases, with 18 bases remaining between them. The sequence was collected from a man between 18 and 29 years old in good health and CMV-seronegative. The J gene is TRBJ2-1, the V gene TRBV2, with a weak D call TRBD2 (6 bases). Material for sequencing was PBMCs. DNA for the CDR3: TGTGCCAGCAGCCCCCTTACTAGCTTAAGTGAGCAGTTCTTC. It codes for CASSPLTSLSEQFF.